One T cell receptor beta chain is described in this entry. Its antigen is unknown. Primers included in the PCR were 60 Vbeta and 13 Jbeta primers. Profiled with immunoSEQ multiplex PCR; TCRdb holds only in-frame clones, not every one. In total, the table holds tens of thousands of clones. CDR1 and CDR2 from the germline V gene are SGHDT and YYEEEE. CDR3 size: 11 residues. Between the trimmed V and J ends, which lost 0 bases and 6 bases, there was a span of 4 bases. This sample stems from a study of cytomegalovirus exposure and HLA in healthy donors. Study-wide results and limits: The HLA-A and HLA-B alleles of most subjects were reportedly predicted accurately from TCR beta sequences. TCR beta chains associated with HLA were, in a later analysis, more clonally expanded than equally common others.

The material sequenced was PBMCs. The receptor was isolated from a female donor in good health and CMV-seronegative. J is TRBJ2-7 and V is TRBV5-6; D is ambiguous. CDR3 residues: CASSLGGEQYF. DNA of the CDR3: TGTGCCAGCAGCTTGGGCGGCGAGCAGTACTTC. The complete variable domain, with remaining parts taken from reference TRBV5-6 and TRBJ2-7, reads DAGVTQSPTHLIKTRGQQVTLRCSPKSGHDTVSWYQQALGQGPQFIFQYYEEEERQRGNFPDRFSGHQFPNYSSELNVNALLLGDSALYLCASSLGGEQYFGPGTRLTVT.